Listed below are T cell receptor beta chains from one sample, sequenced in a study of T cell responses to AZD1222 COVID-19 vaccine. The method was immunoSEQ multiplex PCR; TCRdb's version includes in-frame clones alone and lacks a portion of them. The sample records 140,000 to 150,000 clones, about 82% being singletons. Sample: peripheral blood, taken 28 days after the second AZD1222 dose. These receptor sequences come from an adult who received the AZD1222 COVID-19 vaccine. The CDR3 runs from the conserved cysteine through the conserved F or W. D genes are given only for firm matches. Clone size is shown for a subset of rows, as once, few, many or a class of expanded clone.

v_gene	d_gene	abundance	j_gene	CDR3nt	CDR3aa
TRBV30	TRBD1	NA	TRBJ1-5	TGTGCCTGGAACCGACAGGGGAGCAATCAGCCCCAGCATTTT	CAWNRQGSNQPQHF
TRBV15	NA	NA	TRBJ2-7	TGTGCCACCAGCAGAGTACTAGGGGAAGGATACGAGCAGTACTTC	CATSRVLGEGYEQYF
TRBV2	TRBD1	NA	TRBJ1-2	TGTGCCAGCAGTCCAAGGGGGCAAGGCTATGGCTACACCTTC	CASSPRGQGYGYTF
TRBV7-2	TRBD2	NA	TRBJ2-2	TGTGCCAGCAGCTTACATGGCGGGAGTTTTAACACCGGGGAGCTGTTTTTT	CASSLHGGSFNTGELFF
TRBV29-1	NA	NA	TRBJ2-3	TGCAGCGTTGAGCGGGGTACTAGCACAGATACGCAGTATTTT	CSVERGTSTDTQYF
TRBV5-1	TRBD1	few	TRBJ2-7	TGCGCCAGCAGCCTCGGGACAGCCGCCTACGAGCAGTACTTC	CASSLGTAAYEQYF
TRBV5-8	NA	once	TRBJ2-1	TGTGCCAGCAGCCCCAAAGCGGTCCAAAGCTCCTACAATGAGCAGTTCTTC	CASSPKAVQSSYNEQFF
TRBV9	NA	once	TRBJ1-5	TGTGCCAGCAGCCCACAGGCGGGAAATCAGCCCCAGCATTTT	CASSPQAGNQPQHF
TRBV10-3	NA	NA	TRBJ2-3	TGTGCCATCAGGGACGCCGCAGATACGCAGTATTTT	CAIRDAADTQYF
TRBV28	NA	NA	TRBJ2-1	TGTGCCAGCAGATCCCCTGCCGGCGATGAGCAGTTCTTC	CASRSPAGDEQFF
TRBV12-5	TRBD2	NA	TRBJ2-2	TGTGCTAGTGGTTCGGGGGGTACCCTTAACACCGGGGAGCTGTTTTTT	CASGSGGTLNTGELFF
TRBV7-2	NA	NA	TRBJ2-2	TGTGCCAGCAGCCTACGACTCTCCGGGGAGCTGTTTTTT	CASSLRLSGELFF
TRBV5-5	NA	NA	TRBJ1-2	TGTGCCAGCAGCTTCGGACCGGGGGACTATGGCTACACCTTC	CASSFGPGDYGYTF
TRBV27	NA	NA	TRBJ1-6	TGTGCCAGCAGTTTAATTGGGAATTCACCCCTCCACTTT	CASSLIGNSPLHF
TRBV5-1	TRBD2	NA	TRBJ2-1	TGCGCCAGCAGCTTGGGGGGCGGGGGGGCCCCCTACAATGAGCAGTTCTTC	CASSLGGGGAPYNEQFF
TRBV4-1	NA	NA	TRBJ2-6	TGCGCCAGCAGCCAAGAGGGTTTGGCTGGGGCCAACGTCCTGACTTTC	CASSQEGLAGANVLTF
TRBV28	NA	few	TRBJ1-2	TGTGCCAGCCTTTCGGTAGGGACCTCTGGCTACACCTTC	CASLSVGTSGYTF
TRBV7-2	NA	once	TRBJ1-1	TGTGCCAGCAGCCCTCAGCGAGTTGAAGCTTTCTTT	CASSPQRVEAFF
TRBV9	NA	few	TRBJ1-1	TGTGCCAGCAGCGTAGGGCTCACAGGGATCAACACTGAAGCTTTCTTT	CASSVGLTGINTEAFF
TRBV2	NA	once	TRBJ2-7	TGTGCCAGCAGTGAGGGCCATTCCATGTACGAGCAGTACTTC	CASSEGHSMYEQYF
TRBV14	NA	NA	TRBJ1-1	TGTGCCAGCAGCCAACTGGGACGTTCTGAAGCTTTCTTT	CASSQLGRSEAFF
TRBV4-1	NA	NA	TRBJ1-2	TGCGCCAGCAGCCCTGGCCCCGGGGGATCTGGCTACACCTTC	CASSPGPGGSGYTF
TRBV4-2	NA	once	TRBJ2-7	TGTGCCAGCGCGGGGTTGGGTTCTCAAACGACATACTCCTACGAGCAGTACTTC	CASAGLGSQTTYSYEQYF